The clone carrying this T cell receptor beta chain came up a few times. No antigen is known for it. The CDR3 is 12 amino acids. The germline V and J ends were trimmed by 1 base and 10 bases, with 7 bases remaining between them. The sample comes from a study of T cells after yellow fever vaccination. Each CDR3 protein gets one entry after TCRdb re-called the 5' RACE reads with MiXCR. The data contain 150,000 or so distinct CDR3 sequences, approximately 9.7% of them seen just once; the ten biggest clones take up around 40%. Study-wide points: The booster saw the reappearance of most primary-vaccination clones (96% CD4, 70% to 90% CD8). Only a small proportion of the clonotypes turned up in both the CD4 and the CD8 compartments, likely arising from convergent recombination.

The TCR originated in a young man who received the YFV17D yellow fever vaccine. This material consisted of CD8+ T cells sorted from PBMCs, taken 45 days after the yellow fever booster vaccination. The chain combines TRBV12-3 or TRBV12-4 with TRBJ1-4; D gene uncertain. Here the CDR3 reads CASSLDRVKLFF. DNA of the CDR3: TGTGCCAGCAGTTTAGACCGGGTAAAACTGTTTTTT.